This T cell receptor beta chain was captured in a study of cytomegalovirus exposure and HLA in healthy donors. For the study at large: Inside one of the first data releases sat some 93 million unique TCRs taken from HLA-typed donors. General observations from the study: For most TCR beta V segments, an earlier analysis put the productive rate at about 90% or about 30% of the time.

Trimming shortened V by 4 bases and J by 13 bases, and 11 bases separated the two germline ends. This CDR3 contains 11 residues. The germline V gene encodes CDR1 MDHEN and CDR2 SYDVKM. In its sample, this clone was seen a few times. Antigen specificity is unknown. PCR used 60 Vbeta primers and 13 Jbeta primers. Produced via immunoSEQ multiplex PCR; TCRdb's table is partial and in-frame only. The data hold approximately 130,000 clones, with more than 70% observed a single time. Sequencing used PBMCs. The sequence came from a woman aged 30 to 39 in good health and CMV-seropositive. V is TRBV28 and J is TRBJ1-5, with D perhaps TRBD1 (5 bases). CDR3 protein: CASSSLGLQHF. The CDR3 bases are TGTGCCAGCAGTTCCCTGGGACTTCAGCATTTT.